Listed here is a single T cell receptor (beta chain). The antigen remains unidentified. These data come from a study of glioma-infiltrating T cells after dendritic cell vaccination. At the level of the study: Glioblastoma patients came from Phase I and II dendritic cell vaccination trials. General study findings and limits: Estimated pretreatment TIL content predicted outcome after dendritic cell vaccination.

In germline, CDR1 is KGHSH, CDR2 LQKENI. The CDR3 is 13 residues long. V was clipped by 2 bases and J by 3 bases, with 6 bases between them. Time point indicated: after dendritic cell vaccination, including at tumor progression/relapse. The primer mix had 60 V beta and 13 J beta primers. Sequencing used immunoSEQ multiplex PCR; TCRdb keeps in-frame clones, though not all of them. The sample comprises tens of thousands of clones, about nine tenths of which are singletons, and about 2.3% rests with the top ten. The sequences come from blood, collected after dendritic cell vaccination. This receptor was taken from a human donor with glioblastoma. The V and J genes are TRBV18 and TRBJ2-3; possible D gene TRBD1, 5 bases. This CDR3 reads CASSPSGTDTQYF. The CDR3 DNA reads TGTGCCAGCTCACCATCAGGGACAGATACGCAGTATTTT.